This is a list of T cell receptor beta chains from one sample in a study of T cell repertoires in cytomegalovirus infection. What these receptors recognize is not known. TCRdb processed the reads anew with MiXCR; each CDR3 protein has one entry. This table has approximately 270,000 distinct CDR3 sequences, 20% to 25% appearing once. The starting material was cultured PBMCs, obtained from culture after CMV antigen stimulation. Source of these receptors: a human donor in good health (CMV status not recorded). Some clones in this sample may be carry-over from other donors' samples. Each CDR3 is given with its conserved first and last residue. A D gene is named only where the DNA matches it firmly. Rows give clone size only sometimes, using once, few, many, or a class for an expanded clone.

J | V | size | D | DNA | CDR3
TRBJ1-1 | TRBV20-1 | . | . | TGCAGTGCTAGAGGTTGGGGGGTCACTGAAGCTTTCTTT | CSARGWGVTEAFF
TRBJ2-3 | TRBV6-2/TRBV6-3 | many | . | TGTGCCAGCAGCCCAAGGCCCAGGGGGGTAGGGACAGATACGCAGTATTTT | CASSPRPRGVGTDTQYF
TRBJ2-3 | TRBV4-3 | few | . | TGCGCCAGCAGCCAAGGCAATGTTCCTCATACGCAGTATTTT | CASSQGNVPHTQYF
TRBJ2-5 | TRBV6-5 | . | . | TGTGCCAGCAGTTACGCTGAGACCCAGTACTTC | CASSYAETQYF
TRBJ2-1 | TRBV5-6 | . | TRBD2 | TGTGCCAGCAGCTTTCCTAGCGGAGGGATAAACTACAATGAACAGTTCTTC | CASSFPSGGINYNEQFF
TRBJ1-1 | TRBV25-1 | . | . | TGTGCCAGCAGTGGGATAGGGATGAACACTGAAGCTTTCTTT | CASSGIGMNTEAFF
TRBJ1-5 | TRBV27 | few | . | TGTGCCAGCAGTCCACAGGGCTATTATCAGCCCCAGCATTTT | CASSPQGYYQPQHF
TRBJ1-4 | TRBV6-5 | . | TRBD1 | TGTGCCAGCAGTTACGGGGACAGACTGAATGAAAAACTGTTTTTT | CASSYGDRLNEKLFF
TRBJ2-1 | TRBV7-2 | . | . | TGTGCCAGCAGCTTAGTGTCTACTAATGAGCAGTTCTTC | CASSLVSTNEQFF
TRBJ1-3 | TRBV19 | . | . | TGTGCCAGTAGTCCGGGGAGCCTGTCGAACACCATATATTTT | CASSPGSLSNTIYF
TRBJ2-7 | TRBV20-1 | . | TRBD2 | TGCAGTGCTAGAGTAGCGGGAATGTACGAGCAGTACTTC | CSARVAGMYEQYF
TRBJ1-2 | TRBV7-8 | . | TRBD1 | TGTGCCAGCAGCCCCAGGGGAGGGGGCGGTCACTATGGCTACACCTTC | CASSPRGGGGHYGYTF
TRBJ1-1 | TRBV30 | . | . | TGTGCCTGGAGTGTACGGGGTCTTGAAGCTTTCTTT | CAWSVRGLEAFF
TRBJ1-1 | TRBV27 | few | . | TGTGCCAGCAGTTGGGGGGTGAACACTGAAGCTTTCTTT | CASSWGVNTEAFF
TRBJ1-5 | TRBV27 | many | . | TGTGCCAGCAGTACCAGTTTCGGGGGAGGACAGCAGCCCCAGCATTTT | CASSTSFGGGQQPQHF
TRBJ1-2 | TRBV19 | many | . | TGTGCCAGTAGTAGGGTAGGCCCAGCGTATGGCTACACCTTC | CASSRVGPAYGYTF
TRBJ1-5 | TRBV7-2 | many | TRBD1 | TGTGCCAGCAGCTTTACAGGGGGTCAGCCCCAGCATTTT | CASSFTGGQPQHF
TRBJ2-1 | TRBV20-1 | few | TRBD2 | TGCAGTGCTAGCCGACTAGCTTCCTACAATGAGCAGTTCTTC | CSASRLASYNEQFF
TRBJ1-1 | TRBV6-6 | . | . | TGTGCCAGCAGTTACGACTCGGGCGTTAGTGCTGAAGCTTTCTTT | CASSYDSGVSAEAFF
TRBJ1-5 | TRBV11-2 | . | TRBD1 | TGTGCCAGCAGCTTTGGACAGGGCGACAATCAGCCCCAGCATTTT | CASSFGQGDNQPQHF
TRBJ2-7 | TRBV7-2 | few | . | TGTGCCAGCAGCTTAGTAACTGGGAAGAACGAGCAGTACTTC | CASSLVTGKNEQYF
TRBJ2-5 | TRBV9 | . | TRBD1 | TGTGCCAGCAGCGGCGGACAGGGGGACCAGACCCAGTACTTC | CASSGGQGDQTQYF
TRBJ2-1 | TRBV9 | . | TRBD2 | TGTGCCAGCAGCGTAGGACTAGCGGGAGTATCCCGAAGCTCCTACAATGAGCAGTTCTTC | CASSVGLAGVSRSSYNEQFF
TRBJ1-1 | TRBV19 | few | . | TGTGCCAGTAGTATCGTACAGGGTGGGGGCACTGAAGCTTTCTTT | CASSIVQGGGTEAFF
TRBJ2-2 | TRBV7-2 | . | TRBD2 | TGTGCCAGCAGCCCTAGATGGGGGGGCGGGGAGCTGTTTTTT | CASSPRWGGGELFF
TRBJ2-1 | TRBV7-8 | many | TRBD1 | TGTGCCAGCAGCCGAACAGGGGGGACCTACAATGAGCAGTTCTTC | CASSRTGGTYNEQFF